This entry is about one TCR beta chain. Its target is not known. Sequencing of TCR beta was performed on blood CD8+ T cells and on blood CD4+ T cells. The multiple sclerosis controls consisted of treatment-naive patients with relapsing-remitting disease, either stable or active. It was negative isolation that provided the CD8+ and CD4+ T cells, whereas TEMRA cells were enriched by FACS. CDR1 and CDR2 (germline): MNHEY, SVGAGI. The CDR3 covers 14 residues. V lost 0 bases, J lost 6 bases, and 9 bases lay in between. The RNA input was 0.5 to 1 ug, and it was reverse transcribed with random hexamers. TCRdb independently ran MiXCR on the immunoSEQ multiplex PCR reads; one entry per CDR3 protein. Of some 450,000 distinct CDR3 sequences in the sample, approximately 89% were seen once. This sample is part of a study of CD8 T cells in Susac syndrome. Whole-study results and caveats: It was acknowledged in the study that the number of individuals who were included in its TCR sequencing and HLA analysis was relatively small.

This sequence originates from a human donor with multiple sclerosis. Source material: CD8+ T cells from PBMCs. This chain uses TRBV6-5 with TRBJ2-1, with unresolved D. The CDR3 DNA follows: TGTGCCAGCAGTTACTCTGAGGAGTTCAATGAGCAGTTCTTC. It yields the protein CASSYSEEFNEQFF.